The 13 T cell receptor beta chains listed next were all sequenced from one sample in a study of Ad26.COV2.S vaccination and SARS-CoV-2 variants. TCRdb keeps only in-frame clones here, not all; method: immunoSEQ multiplex PCR. In the table there are approximately 450,000 clones, around 90% of which are singletons. The sample's treatment: around 19 received Ad26.COV2.S at low or high dose, single or two shots; roughly five received placebo; per-sample allocation not given. Sampling was performed 63 days after the first vaccine or placebo injection. The material was peripheral blood, obtained in a trial of Ad26.COV2.S vaccine versus placebo. The receptor set was obtained from a person aged 18 to 65 who received the Ad26.COV2.S COVID-19 vaccine or a placebo.

This chain links TRBV2 with TRBJ1-2; D remains unclear. Germline V gene sequence: CDR1 SNHLY, CDR2 FYNNEI. The CDR3 consists of 14 residues. Trimming left V 2 bases short and J 1 base short, with 8 bases between. CDR3 DNA sequence: TGTGCCAGCAGTGAAACGGAGTTTAACTATGGCTACACCTTC. Translated: CASSETEFNYGYTF.

The CDR3 sequence is CASSQDGTGVGQETQYF. CDR3 nucleotide sequence: TGCGCCAGCAGCCAAGACGGGACAGGGGTCGGCCAAGAGACCCAGTACTTC. The chain couples TRBV4-1 to TRBJ2-5, with 10 bases aligning to TRBD1. The J segment lost 1 base and the V segment lost 0 bases, leaving 5 bases of the junction unmatched. CDR3 length equals 17 residues. The germline V gene encodes CDR1 MGHRA and CDR2 YSYEKL.

In its sample, this clone was seen once. This chain links TRBV7-2 with TRBJ2-2, with D unclear. Germline lookup yields CDR1 SGHTA and CDR2 FQGNSA. The CDR3 is 13 residues long. The V gene lost 2 bases and the J gene lost 6 bases, with 7 bases spanning the gap. CDR3 in amino acids: CASSLNQAGELFF. Here the CDR3 DNA reads TGTGCCAGCAGCTTAAACCAGGCCGGGGAGCTGTTTTTT.

The rearrangement uses TRBV7-8 and TRBJ2-7, with D maybe TRBD2 (7 bases). The CDR3 loop spans 15 amino acids. The germline V gene has CDR1 SGHVS and CDR2 FQNEAQ. The V and J ends lost 6 bases and 0 bases respectively, with 15 bases between them. The DNA for the CDR3 is TGTGCCAGCAGTTCTGACGGGGGGCTCTCCTACGAGCAGTACTTC. Translation: CASSSDGGLSYEQYF.

This clone is a singleton in its sample. CDR3 coding DNA: TGTGCCAGTAGTATTCGTCTTGGCTGGGACGAGCAGTACTTC. This codes for CASSIRLGWDEQYF. V usage is TRBV19 and J usage is TRBJ2-7; D ambiguous. V was pared by 3 bases and J by 5 bases, with 14 bases between. The germline V gene encodes CDR1 LNHDA and CDR2 SQIVND (reference sequence). The CDR3 runs to 14 residues. Combining the CDR3 with reference TRBV19 and TRBJ2-7 gives the whole variable domain DGGITQSPKYLFRKEGQNVTLSCEQNLNHDAMYWYRQDPGQGLRLIYYSQIVNDFQKGDIAEGYSVSREKKESFPLTVTSAQKNPTAFYLCASSIRLGWDEQYFGPGTRLTVT.

The chain links TRBV30 to TRBJ2-3; TRBD2 matches at 13 bases. Losses at the gene ends were 6 bases for V and 6 bases for J; bases not matched to a gene: 9. The germline CDR1 and CDR2 sequences are GTSNPN and SVGIG (reference sequence). This CDR3 contains 15 residues. The CDR3 bases are TGTGCCTGCGCAGCCCGGACTAGCGGGAGTGATACGCAGTATTTT. Protein product: CACAARTSGSDTQYF.

The J gene is TRBJ1-5, the V gene TRBV7-8; a weak D match, TRBD1 (5 bases). Trimming pared 4 bases from V and 7 bases from J, leaving 17 bases between. Germline V lookup: CDR1 SGHVS, CDR2 FQNEAQ. The CDR3 extends over 15 amino acids. CDR3 protein: CASSSITGMGQPQHF. CDR3 in DNA: TGTGCCAGCAGCTCAATAACAGGAATGGGGCAGCCCCAGCATTTT.

The chain employs TRBV5-8 and TRBJ1-1, with TRBD1 as a possible D gene (6 bases). The CDR3 is 14 amino acids. CDR1 and CDR2 (germline): SGHTS, YDEGEE. Trimming took off 3 bases at V and 1 base at J, with 10 bases between the two ends. CDR3 nucleotides: TGTGCCAGCAGCTCCAGGGGTGGGAACACTGAAGCTTTCTTT. It codes for CASSSRGGNTEAFF. The variable domain in full, completed from reference TRBV5-8 and TRBJ1-1, reads EAGVTQSPTHLIKTRGQQATLRCSPISGHTSVYWYQQALGLGLQFLLWYDEGEERNRGNFPPRFSGRQFPNYSSELNVNALELEDSALYLCASSSRGGNTEAFFGQGTRLTVV.

V is TRBV30 and J is TRBJ2-7; 7 bases fit TRBD2. CDR1 and CDR2 from the germline V gene are GTSNPN and SVGIG (reference sequence). V trimming: 5 bases; J trimming: 3 bases; junction bases outside the gene matches: 7. The CDR3 loop spans 13 amino acids. CDR3 protein: CAWGRLAGYEQYF. The CDR3 DNA is TGTGCCTGGGGGAGACTAGCAGGCTACGAGCAGTACTTC.

The chain recombines TRBV12-3 or TRBV12-4 with TRBJ2-5, with D unclear. The CDR3 runs 10 residues. Trimming shortened V by 6 bases and J by 4 bases, and 3 bases separated the two germline ends. The CDR3, as DNA: TGTGCCAGCAGAAGAGAGACCCAGTACTTC. It is translated as CASRRETQYF.

This chain connects TRBV5-1 to TRBJ2-1, with D unclear. CDR3 length: 12 residues. V was trimmed by 0 bases and J by 8 bases, leaving 6 bases between them. Germline lookup yields CDR1 SGHRS and CDR2 YFSETQ. CDR3 loop: CASSLAGHEQFF. DNA of the CDR3: TGCGCCAGCAGCTTGGCCGGACATGAGCAGTTCTTC. Full variable domain (remainder filled in from reference TRBV5-1 and TRBJ2-1): KAGVTQTPRYLIKTRGQQVTLSCSPISGHRSVSWYQQTPGQGLQFLFEYFSETQRNKGNFPGRFSGRQFSNSRSEMNVSTLELGDSALYLCASSLAGHEQFFGPGTRLTVL.

The V call is TRBV12-3 or TRBV12-4, the J call TRBJ2-7, with TRBD2 as a possible D gene (6 bases). The CDR3 runs 13 residues. Trimming stripped 4 bases from V and 7 bases from J, with 14 bases between. CDR3 in DNA: TGTGCCAGCAGTTCGGTGGCCGCGGGGGAGCAGTACTTC. It translates to CASSSVAAGEQYF.

Points on this clone: This sample also contains other DNA sequences that code for the same CDR3. V gene TRBV19 combines with J gene TRBJ2-1; 8 nucleotides line up with TRBD2. The junction had 1 base not matched to a gene; V was cut back by 3 bases and J by 0 bases. CDR3 length equals 15 residues. Germline V gives CDR1 LNHDA, CDR2 SQIVND (reference sequence). This chain's CDR3 is CASSISGNSYNEQFF. In DNA, the CDR3 is TGTGCCAGTAGTATTAGCGGGAACTCCTACAATGAGCAGTTCTTC.